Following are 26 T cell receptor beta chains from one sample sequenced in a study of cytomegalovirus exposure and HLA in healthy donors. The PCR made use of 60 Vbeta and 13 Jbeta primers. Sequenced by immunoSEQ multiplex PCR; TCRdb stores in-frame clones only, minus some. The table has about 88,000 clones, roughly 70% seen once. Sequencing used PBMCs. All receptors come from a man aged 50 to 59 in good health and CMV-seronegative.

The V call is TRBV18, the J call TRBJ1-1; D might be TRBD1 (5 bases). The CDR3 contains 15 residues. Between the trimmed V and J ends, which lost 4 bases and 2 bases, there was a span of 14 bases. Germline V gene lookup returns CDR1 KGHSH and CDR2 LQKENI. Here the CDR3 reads CASSQGLSGNTEAFF. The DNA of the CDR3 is TGTGCCAGCTCACAGGGGCTATCCGGCAACACTGAAGCTTTCTTT.

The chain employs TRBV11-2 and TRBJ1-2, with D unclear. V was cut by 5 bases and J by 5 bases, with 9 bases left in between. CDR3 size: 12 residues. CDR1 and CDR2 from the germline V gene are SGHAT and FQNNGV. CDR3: CASSVGLYGYTF. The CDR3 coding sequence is TGTGCCAGCAGCGTGGGCCTTTATGGCTACACCTTC.

The CDR3 DNA reads TGTGCCAGCAGTGGAGGGCTAGCGGGAGGTGACTACAATGAGCAGTTCTTC. Amino acid sequence: CASSGGLAGGDYNEQFF. V gene TRBV2 combines with J gene TRBJ2-1; 11 positions agree with TRBD2. V was clipped by 4 bases and J by 3 bases; unmatched bases: 8. This CDR3 comprises 17 residues. The germline V gene encodes CDR1 SNHLY and CDR2 FYNNEI.

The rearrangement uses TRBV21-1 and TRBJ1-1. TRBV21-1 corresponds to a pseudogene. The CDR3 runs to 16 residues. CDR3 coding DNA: TGTGCCAGCAGCACCTCTCTAGGGGGGGCCCCCACTGAAGCTTTCTTT. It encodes CASSTSLGGAPTEAFF.

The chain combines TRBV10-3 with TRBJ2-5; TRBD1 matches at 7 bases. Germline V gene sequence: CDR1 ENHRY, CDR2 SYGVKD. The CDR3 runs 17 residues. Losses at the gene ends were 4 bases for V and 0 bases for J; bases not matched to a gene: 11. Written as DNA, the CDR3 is TGTGCCATCAGTGGGGGACACGACAGGGAGTACCAAGAGACCCAGTACTTC. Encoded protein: CAISGGHDREYQETQYF.

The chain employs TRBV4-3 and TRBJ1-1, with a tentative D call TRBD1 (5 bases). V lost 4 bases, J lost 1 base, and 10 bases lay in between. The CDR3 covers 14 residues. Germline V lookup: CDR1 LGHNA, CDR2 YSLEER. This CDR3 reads CASSPDGGNTEAFF. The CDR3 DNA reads TGCGCCAGCAGCCCTGACGGGGGGAACACTGAAGCTTTCTTT.

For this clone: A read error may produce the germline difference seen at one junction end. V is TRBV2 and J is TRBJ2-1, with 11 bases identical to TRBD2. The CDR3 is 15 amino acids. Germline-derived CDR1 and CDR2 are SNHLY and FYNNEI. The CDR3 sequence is CASREGLAGVNEQFF. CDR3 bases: TGTGCCAGCAGGGAAGGACTAGCGGGCGTCAATGAGCAGTTCTTC.

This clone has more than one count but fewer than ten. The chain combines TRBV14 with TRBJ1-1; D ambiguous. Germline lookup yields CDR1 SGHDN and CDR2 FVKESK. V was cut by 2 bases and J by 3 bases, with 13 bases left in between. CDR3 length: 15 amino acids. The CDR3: CASSQSGGGYTEAFF. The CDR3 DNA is TGTGCCAGCAGCCAATCCGGCGGCGGGTACACTGAAGCTTTCTTT.

CDR3 sequence (DNA): TGTGCCAGCACCATAAACGGGGGTCAAGAGACCCAGTACTTC. This codes for CASTINGGQETQYF. J is TRBJ2-5 and V is TRBV7-2, with a possible D match to TRBD2 (6 bases). The V gene's germline CDR1 is SGHTA and CDR2 FQGNSA. V lost 7 bases and J 2 bases, leaving 14 bases between the germline ends. The CDR3 covers 14 residues.

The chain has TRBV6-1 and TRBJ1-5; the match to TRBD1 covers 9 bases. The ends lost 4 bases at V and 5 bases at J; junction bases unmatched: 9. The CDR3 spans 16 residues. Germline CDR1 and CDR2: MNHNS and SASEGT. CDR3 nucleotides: TGTGCCAGCAGTGTTTCTCGGACAGGGGCCTATCAGCCCCAGCATTTT. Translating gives CASSVSRTGAYQPQHF.

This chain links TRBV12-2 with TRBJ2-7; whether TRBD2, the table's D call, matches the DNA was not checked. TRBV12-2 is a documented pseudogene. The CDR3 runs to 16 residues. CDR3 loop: CASRVRFTTGVYEQYV. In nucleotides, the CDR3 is TGTGCAAGTCGTGTACGGTTCACCACCGGGGTATACGAGCAGTACGTC.

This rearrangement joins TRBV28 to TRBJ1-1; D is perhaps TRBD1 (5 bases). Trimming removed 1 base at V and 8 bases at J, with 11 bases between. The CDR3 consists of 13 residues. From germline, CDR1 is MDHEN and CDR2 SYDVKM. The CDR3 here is CASSLSGRVEAFF. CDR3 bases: TGTGCCAGCAGTTTATCCGGCAGGGTGGAAGCTTTCTTT.

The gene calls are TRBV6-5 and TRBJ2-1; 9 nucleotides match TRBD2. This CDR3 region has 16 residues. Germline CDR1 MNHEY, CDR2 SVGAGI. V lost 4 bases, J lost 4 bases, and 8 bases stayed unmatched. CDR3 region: CASSLSLAGTYNEQFF. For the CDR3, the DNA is TGTGCCAGCAGTTTAAGCCTAGCGGGGACTTACAATGAGCAGTTCTTC.

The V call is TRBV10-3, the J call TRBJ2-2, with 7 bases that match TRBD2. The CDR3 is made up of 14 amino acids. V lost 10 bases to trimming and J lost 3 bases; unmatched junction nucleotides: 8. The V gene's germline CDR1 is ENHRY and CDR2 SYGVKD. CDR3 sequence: CATREAGDTGELFF. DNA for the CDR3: TGTGCCACGAGGGAGGCGGGGGACACCGGGGAGCTGTTTTTT.

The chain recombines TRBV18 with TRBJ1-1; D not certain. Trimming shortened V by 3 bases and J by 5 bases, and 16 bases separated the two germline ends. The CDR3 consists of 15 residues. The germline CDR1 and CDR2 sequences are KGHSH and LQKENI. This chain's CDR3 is CASSPISGGWTEAFF. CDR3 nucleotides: TGTGCCAGCTCACCGATTTCTGGAGGGTGGACTGAAGCTTTCTTT.

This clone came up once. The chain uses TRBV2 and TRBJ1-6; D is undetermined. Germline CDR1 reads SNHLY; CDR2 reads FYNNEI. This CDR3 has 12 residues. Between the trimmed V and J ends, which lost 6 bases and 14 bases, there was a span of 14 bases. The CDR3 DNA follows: TGTGCCAGCAGGGAGGGCTCTCGGACCCTCCACTTT. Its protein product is CASREGSRTLHF.

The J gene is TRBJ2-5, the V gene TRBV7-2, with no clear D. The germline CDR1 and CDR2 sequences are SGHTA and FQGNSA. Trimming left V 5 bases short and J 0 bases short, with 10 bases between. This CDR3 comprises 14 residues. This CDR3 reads CASSQTRNQETQYF. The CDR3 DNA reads TGTGCCAGCAGCCAAACGAGGAACCAAGAGACCCAGTACTTC.

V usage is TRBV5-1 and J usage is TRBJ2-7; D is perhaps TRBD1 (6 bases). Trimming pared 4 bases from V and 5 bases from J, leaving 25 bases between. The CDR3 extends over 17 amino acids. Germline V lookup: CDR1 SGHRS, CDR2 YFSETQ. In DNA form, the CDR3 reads TGCGCCAGCAGCCACGGGATCCGGGACACAGGGCTCCACGAGCAGTACTTC. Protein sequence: CASSHGIRDTGLHEQYF. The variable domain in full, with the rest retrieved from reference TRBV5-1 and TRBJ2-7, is KAGVTQTPRYLIKTRGQQVTLSCSPISGHRSVSWYQQTPGQGLQFLFEYFSETQRNKGNFPGRFSGRQFSNSRSEMNVSTLELGDSALYLCASSHGIRDTGLHEQYFGPGTRLTVT.

CDR3 nucleotides: TGTGCCAGCAGCTTCGTCGGGACTAGCGGGATCCAAGAGACCCAGTACTTC. This translates into CASSFVGTSGIQETQYF. The chain combines TRBV7-2 with TRBJ2-5; 13 bases are a match to TRBD2. Per the germline V gene, CDR1 is SGHTA and CDR2 is FQGNSA. This CDR3 region has 17 residues. J lost 1 base, V lost 3 bases, and 5 bases had no gene match. The variable domain in full, completed from reference TRBV7-2 and TRBJ2-5, reads GAGVSQSPSNKVTEKGKDVELRCDPISGHTALYWYRQSLGQGLEFLIYFQGNSAPDKSGLPSDRFSAERTGGSVSTLTIQRTQQEDSAVYLCASSFVGTSGIQETQYFGPGTRLLVL.

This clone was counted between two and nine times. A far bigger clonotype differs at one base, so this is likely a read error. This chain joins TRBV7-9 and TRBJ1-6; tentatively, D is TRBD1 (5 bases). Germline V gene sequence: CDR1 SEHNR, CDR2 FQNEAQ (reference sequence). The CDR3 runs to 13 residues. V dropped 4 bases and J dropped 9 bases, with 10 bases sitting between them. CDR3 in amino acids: CASSYPGGSPLHF. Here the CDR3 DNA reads TGTGCCAGCAGCTACCCGGGGGGTTCACCCCTCCACTTT.

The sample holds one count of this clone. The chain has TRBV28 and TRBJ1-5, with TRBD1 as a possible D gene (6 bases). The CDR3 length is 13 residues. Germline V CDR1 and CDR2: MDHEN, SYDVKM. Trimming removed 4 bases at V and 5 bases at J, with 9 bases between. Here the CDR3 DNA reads TGTGCCAGCAGTTCAGGGGTTGATCAGCCCCAGCATTTT. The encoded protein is CASSSGVDQPQHF. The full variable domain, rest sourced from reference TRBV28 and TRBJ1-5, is DVKVTQSSRYLVKRTGEKVFLECVQDMDHENMFWYRQDPGLGLRLIYFSYDVKMKEKGDIPEGYSVSREKKERFSLILESASTNQTSMYLCASSSGVDQPQHFGDGTRLSIL.

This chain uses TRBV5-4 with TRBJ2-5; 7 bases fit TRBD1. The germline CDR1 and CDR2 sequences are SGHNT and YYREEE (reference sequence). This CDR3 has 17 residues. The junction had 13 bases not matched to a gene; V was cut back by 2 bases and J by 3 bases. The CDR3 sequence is CASSLTGVGPRKETQYF. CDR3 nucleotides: TGTGCCAGCAGCTTAACAGGGGTTGGGCCGCGAAAAGAGACCCAGTACTTC. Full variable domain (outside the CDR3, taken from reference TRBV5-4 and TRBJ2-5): ETGVTQSPTHLIKTRGQQVTLRCSSQSGHNTVSWYQQALGQGPQFIFQYYREEENGRGNFPPRFSGLQFPNYSSELNVNALELDDSALYLCASSLTGVGPRKETQYFGPGTRLLVL.

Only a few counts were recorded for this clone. The CDR3 protein is CASSLGTGGGEQYV. CDR3 sequence (DNA): TGCGCCAGCAGCTTGGGGACAGGGGGTGGCGAGCAGTACGTC. The chain uses TRBV5-1 and TRBJ2-7; the match to TRBD1 covers 10 bases. Germline V gene lookup returns CDR1 SGHRS and CDR2 YFSETQ. This CDR3 contains 14 residues. Trimming took 0 bases from V and 6 from J; bases not matched to a gene: 3.

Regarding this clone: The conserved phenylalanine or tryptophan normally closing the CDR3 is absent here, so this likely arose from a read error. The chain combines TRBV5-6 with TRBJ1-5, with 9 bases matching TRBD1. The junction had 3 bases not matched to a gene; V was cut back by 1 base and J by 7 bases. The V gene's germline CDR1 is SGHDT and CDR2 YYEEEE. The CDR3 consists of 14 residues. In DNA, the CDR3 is TGTGCCAGCAGCTTGTGGGACAGGGACCAGCCCCAGCATGTT. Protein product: CASSLWDRDQPQHV.

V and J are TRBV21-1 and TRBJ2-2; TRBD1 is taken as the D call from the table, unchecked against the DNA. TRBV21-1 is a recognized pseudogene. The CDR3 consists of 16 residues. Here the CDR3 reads CASSKKGVLDTGELFF. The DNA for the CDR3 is TGTGCCAGCAGCAAAAAGGGGGTCCTGGACACCGGGGAGCTGTTTTTT.

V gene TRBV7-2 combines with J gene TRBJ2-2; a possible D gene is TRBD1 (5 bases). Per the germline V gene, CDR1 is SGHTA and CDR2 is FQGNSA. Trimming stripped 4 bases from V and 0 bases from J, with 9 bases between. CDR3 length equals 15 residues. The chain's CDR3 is CASSSHRSNTGELFF. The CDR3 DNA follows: TGTGCCAGCAGCTCGCACAGGTCGAACACCGGGGAGCTGTTTTTT. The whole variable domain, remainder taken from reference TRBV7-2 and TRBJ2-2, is GAGVSQSPSNKVTEKGKDVELRCDPISGHTALYWYRQSLGQGLEFLIYFQGNSAPDKSGLPSDRFSAERTGGSVSTLTIQRTQQEDSAVYLCASSSHRSNTGELFFGEGSRLTVL.